The 16 T cell receptor beta chains in this list originate from one sample, sequenced in a study of CD8+ T cells in alopecia areata. In each case, RNA was isolated and then reverse transcribed into cDNA as the sequencing template. Profiled with immunoSEQ multiplex PCR; TCRdb holds only in-frame clones, not every one. The sample has 190,000 or so clones; 45% to 75% are singletons. Treatment indicated: oral pan-JAK inhibitor, 5-10 mg twice daily. This material consisted of CD4+ T cells sorted from blood, taken at week 4, from a patient treated with tofacitinib. The receptors derive from a human donor with alopecia areata.

The chain employs TRBV30 and TRBJ1-2; 9 bases line up with TRBD1. Germline V gene lookup returns CDR1 GTSNPN and CDR2 SVGIG (reference sequence). The CDR3 runs to 15 residues. After removal of 3 bases from V and 2 bases from J, the junction contained 7 bases not matched to a gene. CDR3 amino acids: CAWSPWGTGNYGYTF. The CDR3 DNA is TGTGCCTGGAGCCCCTGGGGGACAGGGAACTATGGCTACACCTTC.

The V gene is TRBV9, the J gene TRBJ2-3; D is unresolved. The CDR3 runs to 12 residues. V lost 0 bases and J 4 bases, leaving 3 bases between the germline ends. Germline V gene sequence: CDR1 SGDLS, CDR2 YYNGEE. DNA of the CDR3: TGTGCCAGCAGCGTAGGTGCAGATACGCAGTATTTT. Its translation: CASSVGADTQYF.

This clone showed up just a few times. The chain is built from TRBV28 and TRBJ1-1, with TRBD1 matching over 9 bases. The J segment lost 0 bases and the V segment lost 6 bases, leaving 5 bases of the junction unmatched. Germline V CDR1 and CDR2: MDHEN, SYDVKM. This CDR3 has 15 residues. The CDR3 spells CASRATGGMNTEAFF. For the CDR3, the DNA is TGTGCCAGCAGGGCGACAGGGGGTATGAACACTGAAGCTTTCTTT.

The chain recombines TRBV29-1 with TRBJ1-1, with 7 bases fitting TRBD1. This CDR3 is built from 13 residues. In germline, CDR1 is SQVTM, CDR2 ANQGSEA. V lost 6 bases and J lost 1; bases outside the gene matches: 5. CDR3 region: CSVRTGGNTEAFF. Written as DNA, the CDR3 is TGCAGCGTACGGACAGGCGGGAACACTGAAGCTTTCTTT.

A note on this clone: This may stem from a read error, because a much larger clone lies one nucleotide away. V gene TRBV7-9 combines with J gene TRBJ2-5; D is unresolved. The CDR3 consists of 11 residues. Germline V gives CDR1 SEHNR, CDR2 FQNEAQ (reference sequence). Deletions cut 3 bases from V and 3 bases from J, with 2 bases between. The CDR3 protein is CASSFKETQYF. CDR3 bases: TGTGCCAGCAGCTTCAAAGAGACCCAGTACTTC.

The sample holds a few counts of this clone. This rearrangement joins TRBV6-6 to TRBJ2-1; tentative D call: TRBD1 (8 bases). The CDR3 extends over 13 amino acids. V was clipped by 5 bases and J by 9 bases, with 14 bases between them. Germline V gives CDR1 MNHNY, CDR2 SVGAGI (reference sequence). CDR3 nucleotide sequence: TGTGCCAGCAGTCCACAGGGGGAGGGTGAGCAGTTCTTC. It codes for CASSPQGEGEQFF.

This clone was counted between two and nine times. The gene calls are TRBV4-1 and TRBJ2-1; D is possibly TRBD1 or TRBD2 (5 bases each). The CDR3 contains 15 residues. V was shortened by 8 bases and J by 7 bases, with 21 bases between the two germline ends. The V gene's germline CDR1 is MGHRA and CDR2 YSYEKL. The CDR3 DNA sequence: TGCGCCAGCCGATCCTGGGACGGCACAGGAAATGAGCAGTTCTTC. Its protein product is CASRSWDGTGNEQFF.

The chain joins TRBV2 to TRBJ1-2, with D possibly matching TRBD1 (5 bases). With 8 bases removed from V and 5 bases from J, the gap between germline ends came to 12 bases. The CDR3 contains 12 residues. CDR1 and CDR2 (germline): SNHLY, FYNNEI. This chain's CDR3 is CASSDRSYGYTF. In DNA, the CDR3 is TGTGCCAGCTCAGACAGATCATATGGCTACACCTTC.

The rearrangement joins TRBV28 to TRBJ2-1, with TRBD2 as a possible D gene (6 bases). This CDR3 spans 13 amino acids. Trimming cost V 3 bases and J 4 bases, with 7 bases left between them. The germline CDR1 and CDR2 sequences are MDHEN and SYDVKM. The CDR3 is CASSFGGYNEQFF. CDR3 DNA: TGTGCCAGCAGTTTTGGGGGGTACAATGAGCAGTTCTTC.

This chain connects TRBV2 to TRBJ2-7, with D possibly being TRBD2 (6 bases). The CDR3 has 15 residues. Looked up from germline, CDR1 is SNHLY and CDR2 is FYNNEI. The V and J ends lost 0 bases and 3 bases respectively, with 12 bases between them. In nucleotides, the CDR3 is TGTGCCAGCAGTGAAGCGGGGGGTCGCTTCTACGAGCAGTACTTC. Encoded protein: CASSEAGGRFYEQYF.

This clone was counted between two and nine times. CDR3 protein: CASGGLAPNEQFF. Written as DNA, the CDR3 is TGTGCCAGCGGAGGGCTAGCACCCAATGAGCAGTTCTTC. The chain couples TRBV2 to TRBJ2-1, with D possibly being TRBD2 (6 bases). The V and J ends lost 8 bases and 6 bases respectively, with 14 bases between them. Germline loops: CDR1 SNHLY, CDR2 FYNNEI. This CDR3 is built from 13 residues.

This clone was seen a single time. This chain links TRBV30 with TRBJ1-2, with 9 bases lining up with TRBD1. V shed 7 bases, J shed 4 bases, and the junction held 4 bases outside the gene matches. The CDR3 extends over 12 amino acids. Germline CDR1 is GTSNPN and CDR2 is SVGIG (reference sequence). The CDR3 sequence is CAFSTGGYGYTF. Written as DNA, the CDR3 is TGTGCCTTCTCGACAGGGGGCTATGGCTACACCTTC.

The chain couples TRBV30 to TRBJ1-6; 7 positions match TRBD1. From germline, CDR1 is GTSNPN and CDR2 SVGIG (reference sequence). CDR3 length: 15 residues. Trimming at V came to 4 bases and at J to 0 bases, leaving 3 bases not matched to a gene. The CDR3 sequence is CAWTGGSSYNSPLHF. CDR3 DNA sequence: TGTGCCTGGACAGGGGGTAGCTCCTATAATTCACCCCTCCACTTT. The full variable domain, completed using reference TRBV30 and TRBJ1-6, is SQTIHQWPATLVQPVGSPLSLECTVEGTSNPNLYWYRQAAGRGLQLLFYSVGIGQISSEVPQNLSASRPQDRQFILSSKKLLLSDSGFYLCAWTGGSSYNSPLHFGNGTRLTVT.

This clone was seen only a few times. The V gene is TRBV29-1, the J gene TRBJ1-4, with 9 positions matching TRBD1. This CDR3 region has 15 residues. Germline V gives CDR1 SQVTM, CDR2 ANQGSEA. J gave up 7 bases and V 6 bases, and 12 bases lay outside the gene matches. CDR3 protein: CSVSNRGQRGEKLFF. In nucleotides, the CDR3 is TGCAGCGTCTCTAACAGGGGGCAACGGGGTGAAAAACTGTTTTTT.

This clone came up a few times. The V and J genes are TRBV6-6 and TRBJ2-7, with 7 nucleotides matching TRBD2. With V trimmed by 2 bases and J by 6 bases, 4 bases remained unmatched. This CDR3 contains 13 residues. Germline loops: CDR1 MNHNY, CDR2 SVGAGI (reference sequence). The DNA for the CDR3 is TGTGCCAGCAGTTACGGGACTATGGCCGAGCAGTACTTC. Encoded protein: CASSYGTMAEQYF.

The chain uses TRBV7-9 and TRBJ2-7; 7 nucleotides agree with TRBD1. Losses at the gene ends were 5 bases for V and 13 bases for J; bases not matched to a gene: 11. Germline lookup yields CDR1 SEHNR and CDR2 FQNEAQ (reference sequence). The CDR3 is 12 residues long. The CDR3 loop reads CASSPRVGGKYF. CDR3 DNA sequence: TGTGCCAGCAGCCCCCGTGTAGGGGGCAAATACTTC.